The 15 T cell receptor beta chains given below trace back to one sample, sequenced in a study of blood T cell repertoires in COVID-19. The protocol was immunoSEQ multiplex PCR, while the TCRdb copy is restricted to in-frame clones and leaves out a portion. The sample carries approximately 360,000 clones, around 92% recorded once. Sequencing was carried out using peripheral blood. The receptors stem from a man aged 35 to 55 with acute or convalescent COVID-19.

This clone was picked up one time. The gene calls are TRBV2 and TRBJ2-7; TRBD1 aligns across 7 bases. V was clipped by 10 bases and J by 3 bases; unmatched bases: 9. The CDR3 sequence is 13 residues long. Germline V gene sequence: CDR1 SNHLY, CDR2 FYNNEI. CDR3 region: CANHRDSHYEQYF. The CDR3 region has the DNA TGTGCCAACCACCGGGACAGCCACTACGAGCAGTACTTC.

The gene calls are TRBV27 and TRBJ2-7; TRBD2 matches 7 bases. Germline lookup yields CDR1 MNHEY and CDR2 SMNVEV (reference sequence). There are 17 residues in the CDR3. With V trimmed by 6 bases and J by 1 base, 15 bases remained unmatched. The CDR3 protein is CASRPRPLLAESYEQYF. For the CDR3, the DNA is TGTGCCAGCAGGCCTAGGCCCCTGCTAGCGGAGTCCTACGAGCAGTACTTC.

The chain uses TRBV7-6 and TRBJ2-2, with D possibly matching TRBD1 (6 bases). The CDR3 spans 16 residues. V dropped 3 bases and J dropped 0 bases, with 11 bases sitting between them. Germline CDR1 and CDR2: SGHVS and FNYEAQ. In nucleotides, the CDR3 is TGTGCCAGCAGCTTGACCAGGACAGCGAACACCGGGGAGCTGTTTTTT. Its translation: CASSLTRTANTGELFF.

V gene TRBV6-6 combines with J gene TRBJ2-7; a weak D match, TRBD1 (6 bases). This CDR3 spans 15 amino acids. Trimming shortened V by 5 bases and J by 0 bases, and 14 bases separated the two germline ends. Germline values: CDR1 MNHNY, CDR2 SVGAGI (reference sequence). The CDR3: CASSLPGVLSYEQYF. The DNA for the CDR3 is TGTGCCAGCAGTCTACCAGGGGTACTCTCCTACGAGCAGTACTTC.

This clone was observed once. V usage is TRBV5-1 and J usage is TRBJ2-5, with D maybe TRBD2 (6 bases). In germline, CDR1 is SGHRS, CDR2 YFSETQ. Trimming took off 4 bases at V and 2 bases at J, with 12 bases between the two ends. This CDR3 has 14 amino acids. CDR3 DNA: TGCGCCAGCAGCGGCGGGATGCTGCAAGAGACCCAGTACTTC. As protein: CASSGGMLQETQYF.

This clone was detected only once. The CDR3 DNA sequence: TGTGCCAGCAGCCAAACGGGACAGGGGGCGAATACGCAGTATTTT. It is translated as CASSQTGQGANTQYF. This sequence joins TRBV7-2 and TRBJ2-3; TRBD1 matches 12 bases. The CDR3 runs to 15 residues. The germline gives CDR1 SGHTA, CDR2 FQGNSA. V shed 5 bases and J 7 bases; nucleotides not matched to a gene: 7.

This clone was counted a single time. The rearrangement uses TRBV4-2 and TRBJ2-1, with 7 bases identical to TRBD2. CDR3 length equals 15 residues. With V trimmed by 6 bases and J by 5 bases, 10 bases remained unmatched. Germline V lookup: CDR1 LGHNA, CDR2 YNFKEQ. This CDR3 reads CASSRGLGLDNEQFF. CDR3 nucleotide sequence: TGTGCCAGCAGTCGTGGACTAGGGCTCGACAATGAGCAGTTCTTC.

V gene TRBV6-5 combines with J gene TRBJ2-5, with D hard to call. This CDR3 region has 15 residues. The germline V gene has CDR1 MNHEY and CDR2 SVGAGI. Trimming took 8 bases from V and 5 from J, leaving 21 bases between them. CDR3 in DNA: TGTGCCAGCGCTGATGACTTCGTCGGGTCCGAGACCCAGTACTTC. Its translation is CASADDFVGSETQYF.

Note on this clone: This same CDR3 is encoded by further DNA sequences in the sample. The V gene is TRBV10-3, the J gene TRBJ1-5; the D is unclear. The CDR3 loop spans 13 amino acids. Trimming removed 0 bases at V and 7 bases at J, with 7 bases between. The germline CDR1 and CDR2 sequences are ENHRY and SYGVKD. The CDR3 loop reads CAISESGGQPQHF. The CDR3 coding sequence is TGTGCCATCAGTGAGTCAGGAGGGCAGCCCCAGCATTTT.

The chain is built from TRBV20-1 and TRBJ1-1; a possible D gene is TRBD1 (5 bases). This CDR3 contains 11 residues. V was trimmed by 6 bases and J by 1 base, leaving 6 bases between them. CDR1 DFQATT and CDR2 SNEGSKA come from the germline V gene (reference sequence). This CDR3 is CSAQGNTEAFF. CDR3 in DNA: TGCAGTGCCCAGGGGAACACTGAAGCTTTCTTT.

V is TRBV6-5 and J is TRBJ2-1, with D possibly TRBD1 on 6 matching bases. The V and J ends lost 6 bases and 4 bases respectively, with 10 bases between them. Germline values: CDR1 MNHEY, CDR2 SVGAGI. The CDR3 spans 13 residues. The CDR3 DNA reads as TGTGCCAGCAGCAGACAGGCTTACAATGAGCAGTTCTTC. Protein sequence: CASSRQAYNEQFF.

This clone was counted once. The genes are TRBV9 and TRBJ2-1, with 10 positions matching TRBD2. J was trimmed by 10 bases and V by 0 bases; bases with no gene match: 10. CDR1 is SGDLS, CDR2 YYNGEE, per germline. The CDR3 contains 16 residues. In nucleotides, the CDR3 is TGTGCCAGCAGCGTAGTCGGGACTAGCGTTTCGGGAGAGCAGTTCTTC. Amino acids: CASSVVGTSVSGEQFF.

The V and J genes are TRBV7-3 and TRBJ1-5; D gene uncertain. Trimming removed 5 bases at V and 6 bases at J, with 17 bases between. The length of the CDR3 is 15 residues. Germline-derived CDR1 and CDR2 are SGHTA and FQGTGA. The CDR3 DNA is TGTGCCAGCAGCAAAGACGGGGATCTCGGTCAGCCCCAGCATTTT. Protein product: CASSKDGDLGQPQHF.

The chain joins TRBV6-5 to TRBJ1-1, with 10 bases aligning to TRBD1. V gave up 7 bases and J gave up 5 bases; unmatched junction bases: 7. Germline assignment: CDR1 MNHEY and CDR2 SVGAGI. The CDR3 has 14 amino acids. In DNA, the CDR3 is TGTGCCAGCACGACGACAGGGGGCTTAACTGAAGCTTTCTTT. It codes for CASTTTGGLTEAFF.

CDR3 loop: CASSPGGRGTQPQHF. The CDR3 DNA reads as TGTGCCAGCAGTCCCGGTGGGAGGGGGACTCAGCCCCAGCATTTT. V is TRBV28 and J is TRBJ1-5; the D gene is possibly TRBD1 (6 bases). Germline V lookup: CDR1 MDHEN, CDR2 SYDVKM. Trimming removed 5 bases from V and 6 bases from J, with 17 bases in between. This CDR3 contains 15 residues.